This TCR beta chain was captured in a study of early T cells in non-severe SARS-CoV-2 infection. TCRdb redid the calling of the 5' RACE reads with MiXCR, one entry per CDR3 protein. The sample has under 30,000 distinct CDR3 sequences, approximately 5.1% seen once. Study-level results: CD4 and private specificities were missed by VDJdb matching, which favored anti-spike CD8 responses.

In this sample, this clonotype turned up many times. Its antigen is still unknown. CDR1 and CDR2 from the germline V gene are SQVTM and ANQGSEA. Unmatched junction bases numbered 6, after V lost 0 bases and J lost 4 bases. The CDR3 contains 16 residues. This TCR derives from an adult who was a healthcare worker with PCR-confirmed SARS-CoV-2 infection or an uninfected control (not recorded which). Sequencing used whole blood. The V gene is TRBV29-1, the J gene TRBJ1-1, with 12 bases aligning to TRBD1. The CDR3 reads CSVEEGTGGWATEAFF. The CDR3 DNA sequence: TGCAGCGTTGAAGAGGGGACAGGGGGCTGGGCCACTGAAGCTTTCTTT.